What follows are 7 T cell receptor beta chains derived from one specimen sequenced in a study of shared clonotypes between healthy human individuals. Only in-frame clones appear in the TCRdb table, and some are missing; sequencing was by immunoSEQ multiplex PCR. The repertoire holds about 2.4 million clones, with around 90% as singletons. The sequencing input was naive CD4+ T cells sorted from blood. Noted subset: CD45RA+ positively selected. The source is a man aged 18 to 30 in good health.

The gene calls are TRBV15 and TRBJ1-5; 9 bases fit TRBD1. This CDR3 spans 15 amino acids. The V segment lost 5 bases and the J segment 9 bases; nucleotides outside the gene matches: 11. Per germline, CDR1 LNHNV and CDR2 YYDKDF (reference sequence). CDR3 sequence (DNA): TGTGCCACCAGCCAGGGACAGGGAAATTGGGCGCCCCAGCATTTT. Protein sequence: CATSQGQGNWAPQHF. The full variable domain, with the rest looked up from reference TRBV15 and TRBJ1-5, is DAMVIQNPRYQVTQFGKPVTLSCSQTLNHNVMYWYQQKSSQAPKLLFHYYDKDFNNEADTPDNFQSRRPNTSFCFLDIRSPGLGDTAMYLCATSQGQGNWAPQHFGDGTRLSIL.

The chain uses TRBV10-3 and TRBJ2-7, with 8 nucleotides matching TRBD1. The V gene's germline CDR1 is ENHRY and CDR2 SYGVKD. The V gene end was trimmed by 2 bases and the J gene end by 4 bases; junction bases not matched to a gene: 4. The CDR3 runs to 14 residues. The CDR3 sequence is CAISEEGQGYEQYF. In DNA, the CDR3 is TGTGCCATCAGTGAGGAAGGACAGGGTTACGAGCAGTACTTC.

About this clone: This sample includes further DNA sequences coding for the same CDR3. V gene TRBV10-3 combines with J gene TRBJ1-5, with D uncertain. The germline V gene has CDR1 ENHRY and CDR2 SYGVKD. The CDR3 length is 12 residues. V was trimmed by 5 bases and J by 4 bases, leaving 6 bases between them. The CDR3 bases are TGTGCCATCAGTCCGGGGAATCAGCCCCAGCATTTT. Translated: CAISPGNQPQHF.

On this clone itself: The same CDR3 arises from other DNA sequences in this sample as well. This chain connects TRBV18 to TRBJ2-7; TRBD1 might be the D (5 bases). Trimming pared 3 bases from V and 7 bases from J, leaving 10 bases between. CDR1 is KGHSH, CDR2 LQKENI, per germline. The CDR3 is made up of 12 amino acids. CDR3 nucleotides: TGTGCCAGCTCACCGGCAGGGTCTGAGCAGTACTTC. This encodes CASSPAGSEQYF.

Concerning this clone: Different DNA sequences within this sample yield the same CDR3. The chain couples TRBV9 to TRBJ2-3; 8 nucleotides align to TRBD1. The CDR3 loop spans 15 amino acids. CDR1 is SGDLS and CDR2 is YYNGEE in the germline V gene. V lost 4 bases and J lost 3; bases outside the gene matches: 7. CDR3 nucleotide sequence: TGTGCCAGCAGCCCCCGGGGGACAGGAACAGATACGCAGTATTTT. It encodes CASSPRGTGTDTQYF.

The V gene is TRBV28, the J gene TRBJ2-7; D is unclear. The CDR3 has 16 amino acids. V lost 2 bases and J 3 bases, leaving 17 bases between the germline ends. The germline V gene encodes CDR1 MDHEN and CDR2 SYDVKM. CDR3 sequence: CASSLNPGLKGYEQYF. The CDR3, as DNA: TGTGCCAGCAGTTTAAATCCGGGTCTCAAAGGCTACGAGCAGTACTTC.

The chain carries TRBV2 and TRBJ2-7, with TRBD2 as a possible D gene (6 bases). Per germline, CDR1 SNHLY and CDR2 FYNNEI. This CDR3 is 15 amino acids long. The germline V and J ends were trimmed by 4 bases and 2 bases, with 15 bases remaining between them. Here the CDR3 DNA reads TGTGCCAGCAGTGGGGGACTGTCCCCCACCTACGAGCAGTACTTC. Translation gives CASSGGLSPTYEQYF. The full variable domain, with the rest looked up from reference TRBV2 and TRBJ2-7, is EPEVTQTPSHQVTQMGQEVILRCVPISNHLYFYWYRQILGQKVEFLVSFYNNEISEKSEIFDDQFSVERPDGSNFTLKIRSTKLEDSAMYFCASSGGLSPTYEQYFGPGTRLTVT.